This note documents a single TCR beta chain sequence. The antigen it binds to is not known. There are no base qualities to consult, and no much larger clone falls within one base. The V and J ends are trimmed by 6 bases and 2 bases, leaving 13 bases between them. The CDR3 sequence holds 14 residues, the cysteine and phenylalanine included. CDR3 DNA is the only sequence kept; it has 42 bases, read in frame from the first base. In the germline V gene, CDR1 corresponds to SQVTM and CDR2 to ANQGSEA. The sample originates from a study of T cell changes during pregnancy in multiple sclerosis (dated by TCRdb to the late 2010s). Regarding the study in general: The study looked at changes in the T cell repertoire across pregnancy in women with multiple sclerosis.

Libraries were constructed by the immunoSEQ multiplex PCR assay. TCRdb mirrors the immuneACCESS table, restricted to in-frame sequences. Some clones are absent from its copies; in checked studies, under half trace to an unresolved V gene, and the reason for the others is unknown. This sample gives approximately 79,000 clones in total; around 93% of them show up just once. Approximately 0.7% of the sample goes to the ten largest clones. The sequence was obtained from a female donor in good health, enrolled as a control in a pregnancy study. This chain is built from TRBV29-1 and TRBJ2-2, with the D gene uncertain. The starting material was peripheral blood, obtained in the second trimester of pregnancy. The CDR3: CSVGTVYNTGELFF. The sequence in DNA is TGCAGCGTCGGTACAGTTTACAACACCGGGGAGCTGTTTTTT.